This record concerns one T cell receptor (beta chain) sequence. Its specificity is not known. A second PCR, run for about 7 to 12 cycles, used a sample-barcoded 5' primer plus a J-beta primer mix. TCRdb used MiXCR to reprocess the 5' RACE reads, holding one entry per CDR3 protein. Of about a million distinct CDR3 sequences listed, around 48% are singletons. The sample comes from a study of blood T cells in healthy people across ages. Study-wide background: Capturing about one barcoded beta molecule per two T cells was achieved by template switching.

This CDR3 region has 15 residues. Trimming removed 2 bases from V and 5 bases from J, with 18 bases in between. The germline CDR1 and CDR2 sequences are SQVTM and ANQGSEA. Study findings and constraints: Diversity figures based on one million T cells were deemed too low. Roughly linearly, TCR beta diversity per million T cells fell as age increased.

The source of this sequence is a man aged 25 to 40 in good health. The sample was blood. This chain uses TRBV29-1 with TRBJ2-5; tentatively, D is TRBD1 or TRBD2 (6 bases each). The CDR3 DNA sequence: TGCAGCGTTGAATCCGGGGGCGGGTCTGTGGAGACCCAGTACTTC. Protein product: CSVESGGGSVETQYF.